This T cell receptor beta chain derives from a study of PD-L1 blockade in urothelial cancer. Study in general: Of roughly 30 patients, twenty-five were males with bladder-origin urothelial cancer. Samples came from 3 weeks, at the second dose, and 6 weeks into treatment.

Each individual provided 1 to 8 samples (taken pretreatment and on-treatment). The protocol was immunoSEQ multiplex PCR, while the TCRdb copy is restricted to in-frame clones and leaves out a portion. This table holds 29,000 or so clones, around 87% found once. The CDR3 loop spans 13 amino acids. The germline V and J ends were trimmed by 0 bases and 8 bases, with 11 bases remaining between them. CDR1 and CDR2 (germline): SGHRS, YFSETQ. This chain links TRBV5-1 with TRBJ1-2; a weak D match, TRBD1 (5 bases). Sequencing was performed on PBMCs, taken around atezolizumab (anti-PD-L1) treatment. The receptor comes from a man aged 50-59 years with urothelial cancer. CDR3 residues: CASSLGAGNGYTF. As DNA, the CDR3 is TGCGCCAGCAGCTTGGGTGCAGGGAACGGCTACACCTTC.